This T cell receptor (beta chain) was sequenced during a study of blood T cell repertoires in COVID-19. Source study methods: Amplification of reference gene primers provided the estimated nucleated cell counts. The protocol was immunoSEQ multiplex PCR, while the TCRdb copy is restricted to in-frame clones and leaves out a portion. V, J and clone size are taken as reported in that table, and D and trimming were inferred from the DNA itself. The sample includes approximately 53,000 clones, 80% to 85% of them seen just once. CDR1 is SGDLS, CDR2 YYNGEE, per germline. The CDR3 has 15 residues. J was trimmed by 3 bases and V by 0 bases; bases with no gene match: 3.

This receptor was obtained from a woman aged 80 or over with COVID-19, enrolled during active disease. The specimen sequenced was peripheral blood. The chain combines TRBV9 with TRBJ2-7; 10 nucleotides line up with TRBD2. Here the CDR3 DNA reads TGTGCCAGCAGCGTAGCTAGCGGGAGCGACTACGAGCAGTACTTC. Translation: CASSVASGSDYEQYF.